This TCR beta chain emerged from a study of graft-versus-host responses after intestinal transplantation (dated by TCRdb to the early 2020s). Study-wide context: Recipients received multivisceral, liver-intestinal, or isolated intestinal transplants. All recipients received anti-thymocyte globulin induction followed by maintenance tacrolimus and steroids for 3 to 4 years. Bulk TCR-beta CDR3 sequencing was used to track graft-versus-host and host-versus-graft alloreactive T cell clones in the graft, circulation and bone marrow after intestinal transplantation. Alloreactive clones were identified by sequencing pre-transplant mixed lymphocyte reaction products and comparing them with unstimulated pre-transplant donor and recipient T cells. The cohort enrolled fewer than 25 intestinal transplant recipients including one retransplant, and a few patients lacking pretransplant specimens were excluded. A peak of at least 4% donor T cells among recipient peripheral blood mononuclear cells was the definition used for donor T cell macrochimerism. Rather than going through the commercial service, samples from a few later patients were sequenced in-house on an Illumina MiSeq and processed with MiXCR.

Comment on this clone: Its antigen remains unidentified. No base qualities exist here, and no much larger clone lies one base off it.

The full study reports these points: In the allografts of patients with donor T cell macrochimerism, GvH to HvG T cell clonal ratios were high. GvH clones were detected in recipient bone marrow, and some appeared earlier in ileal mucosa or blood, consistent with an intestinal mucosal origin. Early after transplant, peak levels of circulating GvH clones were associated with declines in HvG clones. The relatively low number and heterogeneity of intestinal transplant patients limited the conclusions.

From the cysteine up to the phenylalanine, the CDR3 has a length of 13 residues. This entry keeps only the CDR3 DNA: 39 bases, framed from base 1. In the germline V gene (reference sequence), CDR1 corresponds to MNHEY and CDR2 to SMNVEV. V and J are trimmed by 6 bases and 3 bases, and the gene matches miss 4 bases of the junction. The library was generated by the immunoSEQ multiplex PCR assay. For most patients, genomic DNA was isolated using the Qiagen DNeasy Blood and Tissue Kit and was shipped frozen to Adaptive Biotechnologies for TCR sequencing. High-throughput TCR-beta CDR3 sequencing of genomic DNA from most patients was performed by Adaptive Biotechnologies. The study's processing was this. TCR sequencing data for around 20 patients were retrieved from Adaptive's ImmunoSEQ software; a few other patients were processed with MiXCR and VDJtools. To correct CD4 versus CD8 sorting errors, sequences present in both subsets at a frequency ratio below 5:1 were removed. CDR3 nucleotide sequences shared between donor and recipient were removed because the origin of such sequences could not be assigned. Alloreactive clones required at least 2-fold expansion over unstimulated cells and minimum CFSE-low frequency of 0.002% (template counts) or 0.001% (read counts). Mappable clones were those detected in sequenced pre-transplant spleen, lymph node, or MLR CFSE-low populations of the donor or recipient. Cumulative frequency of alloreactive clones was calculated as a percentage of all sequences weighted by copy number. TCRdb took this table from immuneACCESS and kept in-frame rearrangements with V and J called. Such tables lack part of the clones; where checked against another copy, unresolved V genes explain under half of the gap, and the rest is unexplained. From that table come the V and J calls and clone size; the DNA was used to work out D and trimming. For this sample the table gives around 76,000 clones, of which approximately 94% were detected only once. Jointly, the top ten make up over 0.4% of the sample.

Interpreted using the paper, the time point label stands for: cells obtained before transplantation from donor or recipient. CD3+CD4+ and CD3+CD8+ populations were FACS-sorted from unstimulated pre-transplant donor and recipient cells taken from spleen or lymph nodes. Sequencing used unstimulated CD8+ T cells sorted from spleen or lymph node cells, obtained before intestinal transplant. The V and J genes are TRBV27 and TRBJ2-7, and 8 junctional nucleotides match TRBD1. This clonotype originated in a human donor who received an intestinal transplant. The CDR3 region has the sequence CASRPGGVYEQYF. At the DNA level, the sequence is TGTGCCAGCAGACCAGGGGGCGTCTACGAGCAGTACTTC.